A selection of T cell receptor beta chains follows, all from one sample in a study of control samples from healthy donors and cancer patients. This table comes from immunoSEQ multiplex PCR, and its TCRdb copy is limited to in-frame clones, with some not included. The sample includes some 150,000 clones, more than 85% of them seen just once. Material: blood. The receptors stem from a man under 40 in good health. Both conserved end residues are part of each CDR3. The D gene is left open where the match is weak. Clone size is given for some rows only: seen once, a few or many times, or a class if the clone is expanded.

V gene	clone size	J gene	D gene	CDR3 protein	CDR3 DNA
TRBV28	once	TRBJ2-7	TRBD2	CASSLTAFAGTRSYEQYF	TGTGCCAGCAGTTTAACGGCGTTCGCCGGGACTAGATCCTACGAGCAGTACTTC
TRBV12-3/TRBV12-4	NA	TRBJ1-2	NA	CAGSPDGFYGYTF	TGTGCCGGCAGTCCCGACGGTTTTTATGGCTACACCTTC
TRBV18	once	TRBJ1-1	NA	CASSPKENTEAFF	TGTGCCAGCTCACCCAAGGAGAACACTGAAGCTTTCTTT
TRBV25-1	NA	TRBJ1-1	NA	CASSERQAKNTEAFF	TGTGCCAGCAGTGAAAGACAGGCGAAGAACACTGAAGCTTTCTTT
TRBV7-9	NA	TRBJ2-7	TRBD1	CASSLTGDYEQYF	TGTGCCAGCAGCTTAACAGGGGACTACGAGCAGTACTTC
TRBV5-1	NA	TRBJ2-3	TRBD1	CASSAGQGFTDTQYF	TGCGCCAGCAGCGCGGGACAGGGGTTTACGGATACGCAGTATTTT
TRBV30	NA	TRBJ1-1	TRBD1	CAWSLTGAWDTEAFF	TGTGCCTGGAGCCTGACAGGGGCCTGGGACACTGAAGCTTTCTTT
TRBV6-1	NA	TRBJ1-2	TRBD1	CASSEVTGTGLGYTF	TGTGCCAGCAGTGAAGTAACCGGGACAGGACTTGGCTACACCTTC
TRBV6-2/TRBV6-3	NA	TRBJ1-5	NA	CASSFGAVGGNQPQHF	TGTGCCAGCAGTTTTGGGGCGGTCGGCGGCAATCAGCCCCAGCATTTT
TRBV9	NA	TRBJ2-3	TRBD2	CASSVVFWRGAREDTQYF	TGTGCCAGCAGCGTAGTCTTTTGGCGGGGGGCCAGGGAGGATACGCAGTATTTT
TRBV5-1	NA	TRBJ1-5	TRBD1	CASSLASRTGHQPQHF	TGCGCCAGCAGCTTGGCCAGTAGGACAGGGCATCAGCCCCAGCATTTT
TRBV24-1	NA	TRBJ1-2	NA	CATSASSPGGYTF	TGTGCCACCAGTGCCAGTTCCCCAGGGGGCTACACCTTC
TRBV7-3	few	TRBJ1-1	NA	CASSFGGTTEAFF	TGTGCCAGCAGCTTCGGTGGCACCACTGAAGCTTTCTTT
TRBV6-2/TRBV6-3	once	TRBJ1-1	NA	CASSKSRAMNTEAFF	TGTGCCAGCAGTAAATCCAGGGCTATGAACACTGAAGCTTTCTTT
TRBV11-3	once	TRBJ1-3	TRBD1	CASSSTGAPGNTIYF	TGTGCCAGCAGTTCGACAGGGGCGCCGGGAAACACCATATATTTT
TRBV9	NA	TRBJ2-7	TRBD1	CASSVGTGAYEQYF	TGTGCCAGCAGCGTTGGGACAGGGGCCTACGAGCAGTACTTC
TRBV11-2	NA	TRBJ2-7	TRBD2	CASSPLTSGYSYEQYF	TGTGCCAGCAGCCCCCTAACTAGCGGATACTCCTACGAGCAGTACTTC
TRBV28	NA	TRBJ2-7	NA	CASSLGYRRPTGEQYF	TGTGCCAGCAGTTTAGGGTATCGGCGCCCCACTGGTGAGCAGTACTTC
TRBV6-5	NA	TRBJ1-2	NA	CASSSSSYGYTF	TGTGCCAGCAGTTCCAGCTCCTATGGCTACACCTTC
TRBV13	once	TRBJ1-6	NA	CASSLAGYNSPLHF	TGTGCCAGCAGCTTGGCGGGGTATAATTCACCCCTCCACTTT
TRBV5-4	NA	TRBJ1-2	NA	CASSLGRVGGYTF	TGTGCCAGCAGCTTGGGACGGGTTGGGGGCTACACCTTC
TRBV27	NA	TRBJ1-4	NA	CASSLRARDEKLFF	TGTGCCAGCAGTCTCAGGGCTAGGGATGAAAAACTGTTTTTT
TRBV4-1	NA	TRBJ2-1	TRBD2	CASSQAGTSVYNEQFF	TGCGCCAGCAGCCAAGCAGGGACTAGCGTGTACAATGAGCAGTTCTTC
TRBV5-6	NA	TRBJ2-1	NA	CASSPGNNEQFF	TGTGCCAGCAGCCCCGGGAACAATGAGCAGTTCTTC
TRBV2	NA	TRBJ1-2	NA	CASSEGLMGGYTF	TGTGCCAGCAGTGAGGGATTAATGGGCGGCTACACCTTC
TRBV9	NA	TRBJ2-1	TRBD2	CASSAASGAHYNEQFF	TGTGCCAGCAGCGCCGCTAGCGGGGCCCACTACAATGAGCAGTTCTTC